The present T cell receptor (beta chain) was sequenced within a study of blood T cell repertoires in COVID-19 (dated by TCRdb to 2019 to 2021). Context from the whole study: ImmuneRACE Cohort 3 recovered participants were defined by two consecutive negative NP/OP PCR tests, healthcare professional clearance, or symptom resolution. Collaborator samples came from the United States, Italy and Spain and covered acute and convalescent phases of COVID-19. The prospective study material was composed of cDNA or gDNA derived from T cells, B-cell-depleted T cells, or PBMCs. The dataset comprised deeply sampled blood TCRbeta repertoires from subjects exposed to, actively infected with, or recovered from COVID-19. The repertoires were made available in a free public database intended to serve as a resource for research on the immune response to SARS-CoV-2. The samples were drawn from two sources: the first 160 participants of the ongoing ImmuneRACE study, and fewer than 1,500 subjects contributed by 6 global collaborators. A de-identified subject ID, COVID-19 status, age in years and sex were almost always included in the sample metadata. Where available, HLA class I and class II types were taken from metadata supplied by the sample provider and were not determined by assay-based typing. General conclusions and limits of the study: The amount of clinical and demographic metadata varied by source and participant and was provided uncurated.

TCRbeta CDR3 regions were amplified from genomic DNA using the immunoSEQ Assay, a bias-controlled multiplex PCR. The original methods were these. The number of nucleated cells in each sample was estimated by amplification of reference gene primers within the assay. Sequence reads were collapsed and filtered to measure the absolute abundance of every unique TCRbeta CDR3 rearrangement. For each sample, productive Simpson clonality was calculated as the square root of Simpson's diversity index across productive rearrangements. Drawn from immuneACCESS, this table holds only the in-frame rearrangements with V and J called that TCRdb kept. Clones are partly lost; checked studies trace under half to an unresolved V gene and leave the rest unexplained. V, J and clone size are taken as reported in that table, and D and trimming were inferred from the DNA itself. Within this sample are hundreds of thousands of clones, with approximately 90% of them counted one time only. The ten largest clones represent 2% to 2.5% of the sample.

Participants in the prospective study were enrolled through a virtual design, were aged about 18 to 100 years, and lived in roughly 26 United States geographic areas. Cohort assignment in the prospective study relied on participant-reported clinical history from a screening survey and a study questionnaire. Mobile phlebotomists in the prospective study collected whole blood, serum and a nasopharyngeal or oropharyngeal swab from every participant. Participants in the prospective study had the option to provide additional blood draws and questionnaires over a roughly 2-month period. Before DNA extraction, prospective study blood samples were shipped either frozen or at room temperature. Notes on this clone: This receptor's antigen is unknown. No much larger clonotype is one base removed from it; base qualities were not supplied.

The CDR3 spans 15 residues, from the cysteine through the phenylalanine. Only the CDR3 portion is preserved as DNA: 45 bases, with reading frame beginning at the first base. The germline V gene (reference sequence) supplies CDR1 MNHEY and CDR2 SMNVEV. V loses 6 bases at its end and J loses 3 bases; junction bases beyond the gene matches: 9. Specimen: PBMCs or T cells enriched from blood (not recorded which). This TCR came from a woman aged 55-69 years in a cohort exposed to, infected with or recovered from COVID-19 (not recorded which). Recombination joined TRBV27 with TRBJ2-5; 8 junctional bases match TRBD2. CDR3 protein: CASSRGPAGEETQYF. The DNA sequence follows: TGTGCCAGCAGCCGAGGCCCAGCGGGAGAAGAGACCCAGTACTTC.